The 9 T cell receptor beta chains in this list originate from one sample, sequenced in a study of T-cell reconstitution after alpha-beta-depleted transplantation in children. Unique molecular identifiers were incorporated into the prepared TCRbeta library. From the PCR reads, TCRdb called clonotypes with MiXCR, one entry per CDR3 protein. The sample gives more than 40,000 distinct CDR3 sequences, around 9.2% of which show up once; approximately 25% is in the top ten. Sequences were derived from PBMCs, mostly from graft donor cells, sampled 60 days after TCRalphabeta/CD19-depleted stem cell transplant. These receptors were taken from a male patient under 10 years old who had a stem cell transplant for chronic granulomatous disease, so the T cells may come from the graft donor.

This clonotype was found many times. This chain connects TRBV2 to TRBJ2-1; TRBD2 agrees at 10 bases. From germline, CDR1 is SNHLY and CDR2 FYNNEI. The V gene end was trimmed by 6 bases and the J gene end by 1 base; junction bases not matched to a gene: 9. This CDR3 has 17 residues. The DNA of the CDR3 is TGTGCCAGCAGCAGAAGCGGGAGGGCCTTTTCCTACAATGAGCAGTTCTTC. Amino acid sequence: CASSRSGRAFSYNEQFF. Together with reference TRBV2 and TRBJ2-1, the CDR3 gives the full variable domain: EPEVTQTPSHQVTQMGQEVILRCVPISNHLYFYWYRQILGQKVEFLVSFYNNEISEKSEIFDDQFSVERPDGSNFTLKIRSTKLEDSAMYFCASSRSGRAFSYNEQFFGPGTRLTVL.

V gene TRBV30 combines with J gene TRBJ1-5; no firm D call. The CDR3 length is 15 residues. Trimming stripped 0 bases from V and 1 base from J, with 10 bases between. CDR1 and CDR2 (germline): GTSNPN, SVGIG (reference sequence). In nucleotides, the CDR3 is TGTGCCTGGAGTGTAAGCGGGAAGAGCAATCAGCCCCAGCATTTT. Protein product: CAWSVSGKSNQPQHF.

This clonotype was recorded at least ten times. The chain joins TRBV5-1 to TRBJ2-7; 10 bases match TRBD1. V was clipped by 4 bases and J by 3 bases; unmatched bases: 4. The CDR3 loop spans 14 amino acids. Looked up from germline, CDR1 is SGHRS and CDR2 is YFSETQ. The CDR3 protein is CASSPGQGNYEQYF. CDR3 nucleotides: TGCGCCAGCAGCCCGGGACAGGGGAACTACGAGCAGTACTTC.

The CDR3 DNA follows: TGTGCCAGCAGCCCCTCGGGACTCCAAGAGACCCAGTACTTC. Residues: CASSPSGLQETQYF. The J gene is TRBJ2-5, the V gene TRBV7-3; D might be TRBD2 (6 bases). The CDR3 has 14 residues. Between the trimmed V and J ends, which lost 5 bases and 1 base, there was a span of 11 bases. CDR1 SGHTA and CDR2 FQGTGA come from the germline V gene. Together with reference TRBV7-3 and TRBJ2-5, the CDR3 gives the full variable domain: GAGVSQTPSNKVTEKGKYVELRCDPISGHTALYWYRQSLGQGPEFLIYFQGTGAADDSGLPNDRFFAVRPEGSVSTLKIQRTERGDSAVYLCASSPSGLQETQYFGPGTRLLVL.

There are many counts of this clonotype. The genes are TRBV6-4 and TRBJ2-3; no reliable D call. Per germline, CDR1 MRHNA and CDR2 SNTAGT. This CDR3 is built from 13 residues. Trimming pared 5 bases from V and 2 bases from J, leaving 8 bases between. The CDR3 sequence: CASSPTPTDTQYF. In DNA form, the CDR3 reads TGTGCCAGCAGTCCGACACCCACAGATACGCAGTATTTT.

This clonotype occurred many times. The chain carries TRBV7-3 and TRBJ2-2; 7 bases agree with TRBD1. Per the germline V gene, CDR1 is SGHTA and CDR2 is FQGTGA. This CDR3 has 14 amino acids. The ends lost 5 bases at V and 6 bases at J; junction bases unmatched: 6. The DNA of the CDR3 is TGTGCCAGCAGCCCTACAGGGGATCCCGGGGAGCTGTTTTTT. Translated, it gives CASSPTGDPGELFF.

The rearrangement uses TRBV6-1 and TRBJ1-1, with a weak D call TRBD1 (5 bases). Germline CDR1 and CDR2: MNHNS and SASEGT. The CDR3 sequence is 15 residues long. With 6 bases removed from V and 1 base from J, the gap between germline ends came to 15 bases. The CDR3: CASRPTGTANTEAFF. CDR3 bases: TGTGCCAGCAGGCCCACCGGGACGGCGAACACTGAAGCTTTCTTT.

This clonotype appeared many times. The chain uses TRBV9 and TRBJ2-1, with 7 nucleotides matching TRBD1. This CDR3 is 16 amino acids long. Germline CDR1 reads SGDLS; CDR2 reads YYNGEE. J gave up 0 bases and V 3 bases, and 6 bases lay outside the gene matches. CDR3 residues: CASSELGDSSYNEQFF. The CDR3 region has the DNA TGTGCCAGCAGCGAGTTGGGGGACAGCTCCTACAATGAGCAGTTCTTC. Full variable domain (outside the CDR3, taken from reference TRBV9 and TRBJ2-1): DSGVTQTPKHLITATGQRVTLRCSPRSGDLSVYWYQQSLDQGLQFLIQYYNGEERAKGNILERFSAQQFPDLHSELNLSSLELGDSALYFCASSELGDSSYNEQFFGPGTRLTVL.

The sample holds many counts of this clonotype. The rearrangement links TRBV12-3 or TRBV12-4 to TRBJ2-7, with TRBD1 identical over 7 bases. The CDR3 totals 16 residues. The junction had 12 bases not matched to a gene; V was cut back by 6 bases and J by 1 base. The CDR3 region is CASSQTTGFGSYEQYF. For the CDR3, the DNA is TGTGCCAGCAGCCAGACGACAGGGTTTGGTTCCTACGAGCAGTACTTC.